Below, 19 T cell receptor beta chains from the same sample are listed, as sequenced in a study of shared clonotypes between healthy human individuals (dated by TCRdb to between 2020 and 2021). Preparation of the library involved the immunoSEQ multiplex PCR assay. This immuneACCESS table, as held by TCRdb, lists in-frame sequences with V and J called but not all clones. Of the missing ones, under half trace to an unresolved V gene in checked studies; the others have no known cause. The sample yields 2 million to 2.5 million clones; roughly 95% were counted once. The leading ten clones occupy roughly 0.13% of the sample. The sequencing input was naive CD4+ T cells sorted from blood. Taken with the paper, the label for cell subset or site translates to: CD45RA+ positively selected. All receptors come from a man aged 18 to 29 in good health.

The chain employs TRBV20-1 and TRBJ1-1; no reliable D call. Trimming took off 7 bases at V and 8 bases at J, with 5 bases between the two ends. This CDR3 is 8 amino acids long. CDR1 and CDR2 from the germline V gene are DFQATT and SNEGSKA (reference sequence). The CDR3 DNA follows: TGCAGTGTATCCGAAGCTTTCTTT. Residues: CSVSEAFF.

The CDR3 protein is CASSLGASGGQETQYF. Written as DNA, the CDR3 is TGCGCCAGCAGCCTGGGCGCTAGCGGGGGACAAGAGACCCAGTACTTC. The chain carries TRBV5-1 and TRBJ2-5; TRBD2 agrees at 10 bases. Trimming at V came to 4 bases and at J to 2 bases, leaving 8 bases not matched to a gene. The germline gives CDR1 SGHRS, CDR2 YFSETQ. The CDR3 is 16 amino acids.

The chain recombines TRBV6-5 with TRBJ1-2; D uncertain. The V gene's germline CDR1 is MNHEY and CDR2 SVGAGI. The CDR3 has 16 residues. Trimming took 1 base from V and 2 from J, leaving 14 bases between them. The CDR3, as DNA: TGTGCCAGCAGTTACTTGCCCCCCGGGCCCAACTATGGCTACACCTTC. It translates to CASSYLPPGPNYGYTF.

This clone appeared once. The chain joins TRBV29-1 to TRBJ2-5; 13 bases map to TRBD2. The junction had 5 bases not matched to a gene; V was cut back by 4 bases and J by 6 bases. This CDR3 is 14 amino acids long. Germline CDR1 and CDR2: SQVTM and ANQGSEA. The CDR3 bases are TGCAGCGTTGGAGGACTAGCGGGAGACAAGACCCAGTACTTC. Amino acid sequence: CSVGGLAGDKTQYF.

This chain links TRBV19 with TRBJ2-6, with D unresolved. In germline, CDR1 is LNHDA, CDR2 SQIVND (reference sequence). Between the trimmed V and J ends, which lost 4 bases and 1 base, there was a span of 11 bases. CDR3 size: 16 residues. This chain's CDR3 is CASSTPTPSGANVLTF. CDR3 bases: TGTGCCAGTAGTACCCCGACCCCATCTGGGGCCAACGTCCTGACTTTC.

This chain links TRBV28 with TRBJ2-5, with D perhaps matching TRBD1 or TRBD2 (5 bases each). From germline, CDR1 is MDHEN and CDR2 SYDVKM. The CDR3 sequence is 14 residues long. V dropped 5 bases and J dropped 4 bases, with 14 bases sitting between them. In DNA form, the CDR3 reads TGTGCCAGCAGTACCGGGGCTATCGGAGAGACCCAGTACTTC. The encoded protein is CASSTGAIGETQYF.

The chain has TRBV6-6 and TRBJ1-6; no reliable D call. The ends were cut back, 4 bases at V and 7 bases at J, with 2 bases in the middle. Germline CDR1 is MNHNY and CDR2 is SVGAGI (reference sequence). This CDR3 is 11 amino acids long. CDR3 residues: CASSSNSPLHF. Written as DNA, the CDR3 is TGTGCCAGCAGTTCGAATTCACCCCTCCACTTT.

The V gene is TRBV5-1, the J gene TRBJ2-7; D is undetermined. V was pared by 5 bases and J by 3 bases, with 12 bases between. The length of the CDR3 is 13 residues. CDR1 is SGHRS, CDR2 YFSETQ, per germline. CDR3 in amino acids: CASSKIADYEQYF. The CDR3 coding sequence is TGCGCCAGCAGTAAGATCGCAGACTACGAGCAGTACTTC. The entire variable domain, with the rest obtained from reference TRBV5-1 and TRBJ2-7, is as follows: KAGVTQTPRYLIKTRGQQVTLSCSPISGHRSVSWYQQTPGQGLQFLFEYFSETQRNKGNFPGRFSGRQFSNSRSEMNVSTLELGDSALYLCASSKIADYEQYFGPGTRLTVT.

The CDR3 loop reads CASSEGGPYARYEQYF. Written as DNA, the CDR3 is TGTGCCAGCAGTGAAGGGGGGCCTTATGCCCGCTACGAGCAGTACTTC. The chain joins TRBV6-1 to TRBJ2-7; D is perhaps TRBD1 (6 bases). The CDR3 consists of 16 residues. Trimming stripped 1 base from V and 3 bases from J, with 16 bases between. The germline CDR1 and CDR2 sequences are MNHNS and SASEGT.

As concerns this clone: Additional DNA sequences in this sample encode the identical CDR3. V and J are TRBV19 and TRBJ2-7; D is uncertain. CDR1 LNHDA and CDR2 SQIVND come from the germline V gene (reference sequence). This CDR3 has 14 amino acids. V lost 3 bases and J lost 0, with 9 bases in between. CDR3 sequence: CASSIGPNSYEQYF. The DNA for the CDR3 is TGTGCCAGTAGTATCGGTCCCAACTCCTACGAGCAGTACTTC.

The chain joins TRBV7-8 to TRBJ1-5; no firm D call. The germline V gene encodes CDR1 SGHVS and CDR2 FQNEAQ. Trimming pared 2 bases from V and 0 bases from J, leaving 11 bases between. There are 16 residues in the CDR3. CDR3 sequence (DNA): TGTGCCAGCAGCTTAAGGGCGGAGTATAGCAATCAGCCCCAGCATTTT. Residues: CASSLRAEYSNQPQHF.

Here the CDR3 reads CASSQDPWGVSYNEQFF. For the CDR3, the DNA is TGCGCCAGCAGCCAAGATCCTTGGGGTGTTTCCTACAATGAGCAGTTCTTC. The chain recombines TRBV4-1 with TRBJ2-1; no reliable D call. Trimming left V 0 bases short and J 1 base short, with 13 bases between. This CDR3 has 17 residues. Germline loops: CDR1 MGHRA, CDR2 YSYEKL.

The J gene is TRBJ2-1, the V gene TRBV18; maybe TRBD1 (5 bases). Germline CDR1 reads KGHSH; CDR2 reads LQKENI. Trimming stripped 0 bases from V and 8 bases from J, with 14 bases between. This CDR3 region has 15 residues. CDR3 sequence (DNA): TGTGCCAGCTCACCACCGGGCAGGGTCATGGATGAGCAGTTCTTC. Translation: CASSPPGRVMDEQFF.

The chain employs TRBV2 and TRBJ2-2, with 8 bases fitting TRBD1. This CDR3 comprises 15 residues. V dropped 7 bases and J dropped 0; count of bases not matched to a gene: 4. Germline V gene data show CDR1 as SNHLY and CDR2 as FYNNEI. The chain's CDR3 is CASKQDRANTGELFF. The CDR3 coding sequence is TGTGCCAGCAAGCAGGACAGGGCGAACACCGGGGAGCTGTTTTTT.

The CDR3 protein is CAWSRSGAYEQYF. The CDR3 nucleotides read TGTGCCTGGAGTCGTAGCGGAGCATACGAGCAGTACTTC. The rearrangement joins TRBV30 to TRBJ2-7, with a tentative D call TRBD2 (6 bases). Per the germline V gene, CDR1 is GTSNPN and CDR2 is SVGIG (reference sequence). This CDR3 is 13 amino acids long. Trimming took 2 bases from V and 4 from J, leaving 12 bases between them. Using reference TRBV30 and TRBJ2-7 for the parts outside the CDR3, the full variable domain is SQTIHQWPATLVQPVGSPLSLECTVEGTSNPNLYWYRQAAGRGLQLLFYSVGIGQISSEVPQNLSASRPQDRQFILSSKKLLLSDSGFYLCAWSRSGAYEQYFGPGTRLTVT.

In its sample, this clone was seen once. This chain connects TRBV19 to TRBJ1-1; D is perhaps TRBD1 (6 bases). This CDR3 region has 11 residues. V was trimmed by 8 bases and J by 11 bases, leaving 15 bases between them. Looked up from germline, CDR1 is LNHDA and CDR2 is SQIVND (reference sequence). The CDR3 here is CASFYRERAFF. DNA for the CDR3: TGTGCCAGTTTCTACAGGGAGCGCGCTTTCTTT.

This clone was recorded a few times. The CDR3 sequence is CASSGRQANQPQHF. CDR3 coding DNA: TGTGCCAGCAGCGGCCGACAGGCCAATCAGCCCCAGCATTTT. The rearrangement joins TRBV6-1 to TRBJ1-5; D is perhaps TRBD1 (6 bases). The V and J ends lost 6 bases and 3 bases respectively, with 12 bases between them. The V gene's germline CDR1 is MNHNS and CDR2 SASEGT. This CDR3 is 14 amino acids long.

The rearrangement joins TRBV9 to TRBJ2-1; 8 bases align to TRBD1. The CDR3 consists of 15 residues. V dropped 3 bases and J dropped 7; count of bases not matched to a gene: 9. Germline CDR1 is SGDLS and CDR2 is YYNGEE. In DNA form, the CDR3 reads TGTGCCAGCAGCGCGCCCGGGACAGGTCGTAATGAGCAGTTCTTC. Protein: CASSAPGTGRNEQFF.

The rearrangement links TRBV5-1 to TRBJ2-3; 10 bases line up with TRBD1. The CDR3 has 16 amino acids. From germline, CDR1 is SGHRS and CDR2 YFSETQ. The ends lost 2 bases at V and 2 bases at J; junction bases unmatched: 5. CDR3 sequence reads: CASSFRDRGFTDTQYF. CDR3 coding DNA: TGCGCCAGCAGCTTCCGGGACAGGGGTTTCACAGATACGCAGTATTTT.